The rows below give T cell receptor beta chains drawn from one sample of a study of cytomegalovirus exposure and HLA in healthy donors. The table came from immunoSEQ multiplex PCR; TCRdb's copy has only in-frame clones and leaves some out. The sample consists of fewer than 200,000 clones, about 90% of them appearing once. Sequenced input: PBMCs. The receptors stem from a girl under three years old in good health and CMV-seronegative. The CDR3 runs from the conserved cysteine through the conserved F or W. A D gene is named only where the DNA matches it firmly. Some rows mark clone size as missing; the rest say once, few, many or name a class of expanded clone.

D gene: TRBD2
V gene: TRBV5-1
clone size: NA
J gene: TRBJ2-2
CDR3 protein: CASSRGLAGGISNTGELFF
CDR3 DNA: TGCGCCAGCTCCCGGGGACTAGCGGGAGGGATCTCGAACACCGGGGAGCTGTTTTTT

D gene: TRBD1
V gene: TRBV5-1
clone size: once
J gene: TRBJ2-7
CDR3 protein: CASSSSGTGVSEQYF
CDR3 DNA: TGCGCCAGCAGCTCATCCGGGACAGGGGTAAGCGAGCAGTACTTC

D gene: NA
V gene: TRBV5-1
clone size: NA
J gene: TRBJ2-1
CDR3 protein: CASSFGEQVAYNEQFF
CDR3 DNA: TGCGCCAGCAGCTTTGGGGAACAGGTGGCCTACAATGAGCAGTTCTTC

D gene: TRBD1
V gene: TRBV2
clone size: NA
J gene: TRBJ1-5
CDR3 protein: CASSGRTGGNQPQHF
CDR3 DNA: TGTGCCAGCAGTGGGAGGACAGGGGGCAATCAGCCCCAGCATTTT

D gene: TRBD1
V gene: TRBV7-3
clone size: NA
J gene: TRBJ1-6
CDR3 protein: CASSLFAQGVVHNSPLHF
CDR3 DNA: TGTGCCAGCAGCTTATTCGCCCAGGGGGTGGTTCACAATTCACCCCTCCACTTT

D gene: TRBD2
V gene: TRBV5-6
clone size: once
J gene: TRBJ2-3
CDR3 protein: CASSLASSGRRSTDTQYF
CDR3 DNA: TGTGCCAGCAGCTTGGCGTCTAGCGGGAGACGGAGCACAGATACGCAGTATTTT

D gene: NA
V gene: TRBV7-9
clone size: NA
J gene: TRBJ1-2
CDR3 protein: CASSPSPRAGFDYGYTF
CDR3 DNA: TGTGCCAGCAGCCCCTCCCCCAGGGCAGGGTTCGACTATGGCTACACCTTC

D gene: NA
V gene: TRBV25-1
clone size: NA
J gene: TRBJ2-1
CDR3 protein: CASSDPGSSSYNEQFF
CDR3 DNA: TGTGCCAGCAGTGATCCCGGGAGTAGCTCCTACAATGAGCAGTTCTTC

D gene: NA
V gene: TRBV5-1
clone size: NA
J gene: TRBJ2-1
CDR3 protein: CASSFWWAGTKTMGQFF
CDR3 DNA: TGCGCCAGCAGCTTCTGGTGGGCCGGGACAAAGACAATGGGGCAGTTCTTC

D gene: NA
V gene: TRBV7-9
clone size: NA
J gene: TRBJ2-7
CDR3 protein: CASSFWRGPYEQYF
CDR3 DNA: TGTGCCAGCAGCTTTTGGAGGGGACCCTACGAGCAGTACTTC

D gene: NA
V gene: TRBV5-1
clone size: NA
J gene: TRBJ1-2
CDR3 protein: CASSLDGANYGYTF
CDR3 DNA: TGCGCCAGCAGCTTGGACGGAGCTAACTATGGCTACACCTTC

D gene: TRBD1
V gene: TRBV2
clone size: NA
J gene: TRBJ2-6
CDR3 protein: CASSDGQARVLTF
CDR3 DNA: TGTGCCAGCAGTGACGGACAGGCCCGCGTCCTGACTTTC

D gene: TRBD1
V gene: TRBV27
clone size: NA
J gene: TRBJ1-1
CDR3 protein: CASSWTGGTEAFF
CDR3 DNA: TGTGCCAGCAGCTGGACAGGGGGAACTGAAGCTTTCTTT

D gene: NA
V gene: TRBV7-2
clone size: NA
J gene: TRBJ1-5
CDR3 protein: CASSDTRSNQPQHF
CDR3 DNA: TGTGCCAGCAGTGACACCAGAAGCAATCAGCCCCAGCATTTT

D gene: NA
V gene: TRBV13
clone size: NA
J gene: TRBJ1-2
CDR3 protein: CASSSHDYGYTF
CDR3 DNA: TGTGCCAGCAGCTCCCATGACTATGGCTACACCTTC

D gene: NA
V gene: TRBV27
clone size: NA
J gene: TRBJ1-6
CDR3 protein: CASSPYRGTWDSPLHF
CDR3 DNA: TGTGCCAGCAGTCCCTATCGCGGGACTTGGGATTCACCCCTCCACTTT

D gene: TRBD2
V gene: TRBV5-4
clone size: few
J gene: TRBJ2-1
CDR3 protein: CATSTSGIVYEQFF
CDR3 DNA: TGTGCCACCTCGACTAGCGGGATTGTCTATGAGCAGTTCTTC

D gene: NA
V gene: TRBV12-5
clone size: NA
J gene: TRBJ1-1
CDR3 protein: CASGYGVHGTEAFF
CDR3 DNA: TGTGCTAGTGGCTATGGAGTGCACGGCACTGAAGCTTTCTTT

D gene: NA
V gene: TRBV5-8
clone size: once
J gene: TRBJ2-7
CDR3 protein: CASSLGGYYEQYF
CDR3 DNA: TGTGCCAGCAGCTTAGGCGGATACTACGAGCAGTACTTC

D gene: NA
V gene: TRBV9
clone size: NA
J gene: TRBJ2-4
CDR3 protein: CASRPKQGRQNIQYF
CDR3 DNA: TGTGCCAGCAGACCAAAACAGGGAAGGCAAAACATTCAGTACTTC

D gene: NA
V gene: TRBV6-5
clone size: NA
J gene: TRBJ2-1
CDR3 protein: CASSYPSSRGQFF
CDR3 DNA: TGTGCCAGCAGTTACCCCTCGTCACGGGGGCAGTTCTTC

D gene: NA
V gene: TRBV7-9
clone size: NA
J gene: TRBJ1-4
CDR3 protein: CASSTDMIPNEKLFF
CDR3 DNA: TGTGCCAGCAGCACCGACATGATTCCTAATGAAAAACTGTTTTTT

D gene: TRBD1
V gene: TRBV14
clone size: NA
J gene: TRBJ1-2
CDR3 protein: CASSPTGNYGYTF
CDR3 DNA: TGTGCCAGCAGCCCGACAGGGAACTATGGCTACACCTTC

D gene: NA
V gene: TRBV6-5
clone size: NA
J gene: TRBJ2-3
CDR3 protein: CASSHYPTSTDTQYF
CDR3 DNA: TGTGCCAGCAGCCACTACCCTACTAGCACAGATACGCAGTATTTT

D gene: TRBD1
V gene: TRBV29-1
clone size: NA
J gene: TRBJ1-1
CDR3 protein: CSAMTGGSNTEAFF
CDR3 DNA: TGCAGCGCTATGACAGGGGGCTCGAACACTGAAGCTTTCTTT

D gene: TRBD1
V gene: TRBV19
clone size: NA
J gene: TRBJ2-7
CDR3 protein: CASSEGTGSSVEQYF
CDR3 DNA: TGTGCCAGTAGTGAGGGGACAGGGTCTTCGGTCGAGCAGTACTTC

D gene: NA
V gene: TRBV7-9
clone size: NA
J gene: TRBJ2-2
CDR3 protein: CASSLEPRANTGELFF
CDR3 DNA: TGTGCCAGCAGCTTAGAGCCACGAGCGAACACCGGGGAGCTGTTTTTT

D gene: NA
V gene: TRBV19
clone size: NA
J gene: TRBJ1-5
CDR3 protein: CASTWAGSNQPQHF
CDR3 DNA: TGTGCCAGTACGTGGGCGGGGAGCAATCAGCCCCAGCATTTT

D gene: NA
V gene: TRBV25-1
clone size: NA
J gene: TRBJ1-2
CDR3 protein: CASSQGHNYGYTF
CDR3 DNA: TGTGCCAGCAGTCAGGGGCACAACTATGGCTACACCTTC

D gene: TRBD1
V gene: TRBV7-3
clone size: NA
J gene: TRBJ2-6
CDR3 protein: CASSPGRGNGANVLTF
CDR3 DNA: TGTGCCAGCAGCCCCGGCAGGGGGAACGGGGCCAACGTCCTGACTTTC

D gene: NA
V gene: TRBV2
clone size: NA
J gene: TRBJ1-2
CDR3 protein: CASSDGGLRLGTF
CDR3 DNA: TGTGCCAGCAGTGATGGGGGCCTCCGATTAGGCACCTTC

D gene: NA
V gene: TRBV10-3
clone size: once
J gene: TRBJ2-1
CDR3 protein: CAISERGFSYNEQFF
CDR3 DNA: TGTGCCATCAGTGAGCGGGGGTTCTCCTACAATGAGCAGTTCTTC

D gene: TRBD1
V gene: TRBV9
clone size: NA
J gene: TRBJ2-7
CDR3 protein: CASSVTGGEQYF
CDR3 DNA: TGTGCCAGCAGCGTGACAGGGGGTGAGCAGTACTTC

D gene: NA
V gene: TRBV27
clone size: NA
J gene: TRBJ2-5
CDR3 protein: CASRPWRSQETQYF
CDR3 DNA: TGTGCCAGTCGCCCCTGGCGGTCCCAAGAGACCCAGTACTTC

D gene: NA
V gene: TRBV5-1
clone size: few
J gene: TRBJ1-3
CDR3 protein: CASSHTGPGNTIYF
CDR3 DNA: TGCGCCAGCAGTCATACAGGGCCCGGAAACACCATATATTTT

D gene: NA
V gene: TRBV11-2
clone size: NA
J gene: TRBJ1-3
CDR3 protein: CASSLDSGGTGNTIYF
CDR3 DNA: TGTGCCAGCAGCTTAGATTCGGGGGGCACCGGAAACACCATATATTTT

D gene: NA
V gene: TRBV7-8
clone size: NA
J gene: TRBJ2-3
CDR3 protein: CASSSAGPTDTQYF
CDR3 DNA: TGTGCCAGCAGCTCCGCGGGGCCCACAGATACGCAGTATTTT

D gene: TRBD2
V gene: TRBV14
clone size: NA
J gene: TRBJ2-2
CDR3 protein: CASSRSGRGTGELFF
CDR3 DNA: TGTGCCAGCAGCCGTAGCGGGAGAGGGACCGGGGAGCTGTTTTTT

D gene: TRBD2
V gene: TRBV7-7
clone size: NA
J gene: TRBJ2-1
CDR3 protein: CASSSLAGGDNEQFF
CDR3 DNA: TGTGCCAGCAGCTCATTAGCGGGAGGGGACAATGAGCAGTTCTTC

D gene: NA
V gene: TRBV30
clone size: few
J gene: TRBJ2-3
CDR3 protein: CAWSRDNTDTQYF
CDR3 DNA: TGTGCCTGGAGTCGGGATAACACAGATACGCAGTATTTT

D gene: NA
V gene: TRBV7-8
clone size: NA
J gene: TRBJ1-6
CDR3 protein: CASSLGYGRTGNSPLHF
CDR3 DNA: TGTGCCAGCAGCTTAGGGTATGGCAGGACTGGGAATTCACCCCTCCACTTT

D gene: NA
V gene: TRBV5-4
clone size: NA
J gene: TRBJ1-6
CDR3 protein: CASSLRSSYNSPLHF
CDR3 DNA: TGTGCCAGCAGCTTGAGGAGCTCCTATAATTCACCCCTCCACTTT

D gene: NA
V gene: TRBV11-2
clone size: NA
J gene: TRBJ2-5
CDR3 protein: CASSSSRGLQTQYF
CDR3 DNA: TGTGCCAGCAGCTCTTCACGGGGTCTCCAGACCCAGTACTTC

D gene: NA
V gene: TRBV29-1
clone size: NA
J gene: TRBJ2-3
CDR3 protein: CSVAQGVDTQYF
CDR3 DNA: TGCAGCGTTGCCCAGGGCGTGGATACGCAGTATTTT

D gene: TRBD1
V gene: TRBV29-1
clone size: NA
J gene: TRBJ2-7
CDR3 protein: CSVLTGGAYEQYF
CDR3 DNA: TGCAGCGTTCTGACAGGGGGCGCCTACGAGCAGTACTTC

D gene: TRBD2
V gene: TRBV6-5
clone size: NA
J gene: TRBJ2-1
CDR3 protein: CASSPGRAGRNEQFF
CDR3 DNA: TGTGCCAGCAGTCCCGGGAGGGCAGGGAGGAATGAGCAGTTCTTC

D gene: NA
V gene: TRBV6-1
clone size: NA
J gene: TRBJ2-7
CDR3 protein: CASSEAPSPYEQYF
CDR3 DNA: TGTGCCAGCAGTGAAGCACCTAGCCCCTACGAGCAGTACTTC

D gene: NA
V gene: TRBV7-2
clone size: NA
J gene: TRBJ2-7
CDR3 protein: CASSFVVEPKAFYEQYF
CDR3 DNA: TGTGCCAGCAGCTTCGTCGTCGAGCCTAAAGCCTTCTACGAGCAGTACTTC

D gene: NA
V gene: TRBV7-8
clone size: NA
J gene: TRBJ2-7
CDR3 protein: CASSRSVQTYEQYF
CDR3 DNA: TGTGCCAGCAGCCGGTCCGTACAGACCTACGAGCAGTACTTC